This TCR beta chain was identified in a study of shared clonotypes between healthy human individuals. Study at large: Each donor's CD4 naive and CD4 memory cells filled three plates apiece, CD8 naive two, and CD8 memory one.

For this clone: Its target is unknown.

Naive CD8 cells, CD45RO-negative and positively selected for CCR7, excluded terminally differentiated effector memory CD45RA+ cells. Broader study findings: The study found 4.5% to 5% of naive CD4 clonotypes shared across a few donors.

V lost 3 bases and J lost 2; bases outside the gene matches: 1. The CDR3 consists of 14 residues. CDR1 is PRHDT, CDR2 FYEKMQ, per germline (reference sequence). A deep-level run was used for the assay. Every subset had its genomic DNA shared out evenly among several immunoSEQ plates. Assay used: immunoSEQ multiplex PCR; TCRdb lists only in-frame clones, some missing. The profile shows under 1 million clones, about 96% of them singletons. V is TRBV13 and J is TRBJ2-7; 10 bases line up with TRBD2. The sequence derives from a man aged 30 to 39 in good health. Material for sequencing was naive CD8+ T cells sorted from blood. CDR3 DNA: TGTGCCAGCAGCTTTCTAGCGGGAGCCTACGAGCAGTACTTC. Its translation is CASSFLAGAYEQYF.